The 27 T cell receptor beta chains below were found in one sample sequenced in a study of blood T cells in healthy people across ages. Together with a sample-barcoded 5' primer, a J-beta primer mix was included in a second PCR lasting about 7 to 11 cycles. One entry per CDR3 protein, called by TCRdb with MiXCR from the 5' RACE reads. This table holds 1.6 million or so distinct CDR3 sequences, roughly 30% found once. Sequencing was carried out using blood. The source of these receptors is a young woman in good health.

Points on this clonotype: This could be a read error, since a much larger clone is one nucleotide away. V and J are TRBV4-2 and TRBJ2-1; 7 bases fit TRBD2. The germline V gene has CDR1 LGHNA and CDR2 YNFKEQ. Trimming removed 0 bases from V and 6 bases from J; junction bases left unmatched: 5. The CDR3 has 15 amino acids. Written as DNA, the CDR3 is TGTGCCAGCAGCCAAGACGCGGGGGTGCGCAATGAGCAGTTCTTC. Translating gives CASSQDAGVRNEQFF.

This clonotype was recorded many times. The V call is TRBV4-2, the J call TRBJ2-1, with D unclear. The CDR3 consists of 13 residues. V lost 4 bases, J lost 3 bases, and 7 bases lay in between. Germline loops: CDR1 LGHNA, CDR2 YNFKEQ. For the CDR3, the DNA is TGTGCCAGCAGCCGCGCAGACTACAATGAGCAGTTCTTC. The encoded protein is CASSRADYNEQFF.

The V call is TRBV10-3, the J call TRBJ1-1; D might be TRBD1 (5 bases). Between the trimmed V and J ends, which lost 11 bases and 3 bases, there was a span of 16 bases. In germline, CDR1 is ENHRY, CDR2 SYGVKD. The CDR3 is 13 residues long. The CDR3 DNA reads TGTGCCTCGGAACGGACGGGGGACACTGAAGCTTTCTTT. Protein sequence: CASERTGDTEAFF.

This chain joins TRBV20-1 and TRBJ2-7; D gene ambiguous. V shed 3 bases and J shed 0 bases, with 12 bases lying between them. Germline V gene data show CDR1 as DFQATT and CDR2 as SNEGSKA (reference sequence). The CDR3 loop spans 14 amino acids. CDR3 in DNA: TGCAGTGCTAGGTTCGGGTCTAGCTCCTACGAGCAGTACTTC. Its protein is CSARFGSSSYEQYF.

The gene calls are TRBV21-1 and TRBJ2-7. TRBV21-1 is shown as a pseudogene. The CDR3 covers 17 residues. CDR3 in amino acids: CASSAFLVDRSSYEQYF. The CDR3 coding sequence is TGTGCCAGCAGCGCCTTCTTGGTTGACAGAAGCTCCTACGAGCAGTACTTC.

V gene TRBV4-1 combines with J gene TRBJ2-3; no clear D. The CDR3 loop spans 14 amino acids. Germline lookup yields CDR1 MGHRA and CDR2 YSYEKL. Trimming took 1 base from V and 2 from J, leaving 7 bases between them. The CDR3 DNA reads TGCGCCAGCAGCCAAGTTATCCTCACAGATACGCAGTATTTT. Its translation: CASSQVILTDTQYF.

The chain combines TRBV11-3 with TRBJ2-7; 9 nucleotides align to TRBD2. Losses at the gene ends were 5 bases for V and 3 bases for J; bases not matched to a gene: 17. Looked up from germline, CDR1 is SGHNT and CDR2 is YENEEA. The CDR3 has 18 residues. The CDR3 reads CASSPRRATSGPNYEQYF. The CDR3 DNA reads as TGTGCCAGCAGCCCTCGGCGGGCGACTAGCGGACCAAACTACGAGCAGTACTTC.

The chain combines TRBV20-1 with TRBJ2-1; D uncertain. This CDR3 region has 14 residues. CDR1 and CDR2 (germline): DFQATT, SNEGSKA (reference sequence). Trimming removed 5 bases from V and 2 bases from J, with 13 bases in between. The CDR3 reads CSAFDGRTYNEQFF. The CDR3 coding sequence is TGCAGTGCTTTTGATGGAAGGACCTACAATGAGCAGTTCTTC.

This clonotype was counted only a few times. The chain joins TRBV4-1 to TRBJ2-2; a weak D match, TRBD2 (5 bases). Germline CDR1 reads MGHRA; CDR2 reads YSYEKL. The CDR3 contains 16 residues. The germline V and J ends were trimmed by 3 bases and 5 bases, with 16 bases remaining between them. CDR3 sequence (DNA): TGCGCCAGCAGCCACCGTCAGGTGACGGGGACCGGGGAGCTGTTTTTT. Encoded protein: CASSHRQVTGTGELFF.

This clonotype has just a few counts. Germline is not matched at one junction end, which may reflect a read error. V is TRBV6-1 and J is TRBJ1-2; a weak D match, TRBD1 (5 bases). The CDR3 totals 13 residues. In germline, CDR1 is MNHNS, CDR2 SASEGT. CDR3: CASRDGTHYGYTF. CDR3 DNA sequence: TGTGCCAGCCGTGATGGGACCCATTATGGCTACACCTTC.

To note about this clonotype: A single base separates this from a much larger clone, so it may be a read error. V is TRBV6-5 and J is TRBJ2-2, with TRBD2 as a possible D gene (5 bases). The germline gives CDR1 MNHEY, CDR2 SVGAGI. The CDR3 covers 12 residues. This CDR3 is CASESSAGERFF. The CDR3 DNA reads as TGTGCCAGCGAGTCGAGCGCCGGGGAGCGGTTTTTT.

The sample holds a few counts of this clonotype. The rearrangement joins TRBV7-9 to TRBJ2-1, with D tentatively TRBD2 (5 bases). CDR1 and CDR2 (germline): SEHNR, FQNEAQ (reference sequence). This CDR3 region has 14 residues. The ends were cut back, 4 bases at V and 12 bases at J, with 19 bases in the middle. CDR3 protein: CASSSPTSLRGQFF. The DNA for the CDR3 is TGTGCCAGCAGCTCTCCCACAAGCTTACGGGGGCAGTTCTTC.

The chain joins TRBV27 to TRBJ1-1; D uncertain. The germline V gene has CDR1 MNHEY and CDR2 SMNVEV (reference sequence). Trimming took off 6 bases at V and 4 bases at J, with 12 bases between the two ends. This CDR3 has 13 amino acids. The CDR3 DNA follows: TGTGCCAGCAGCCTCCGGGAGACCACTGAAGCTTTCTTT. Protein sequence: CASSLRETTEAFF.

This clonotype appeared a few times. The gene calls are TRBV7-9 and TRBJ1-1, with TRBD1 as a possible D gene (5 bases). CDR1 is SEHNR, CDR2 FQNEAQ, per germline (reference sequence). This CDR3 spans 15 amino acids. Trimming left V 3 bases short and J 4 bases short, with 15 bases between. The CDR3: CASSFLIAGSTEAFF. The CDR3 region has the DNA TGTGCCAGCAGCTTCCTTATCGCAGGGAGCACTGAAGCTTTCTTT.

In regard to this clonotype: A much more abundant neighbour one base away suggests this may be a read error. The J gene is TRBJ2-7, the V gene TRBV3-1; D is ambiguous. This CDR3 spans 13 amino acids. Germline V gives CDR1 LGHDT, CDR2 YNNKEL (reference sequence). As DNA, the CDR3 is TGTGCCAGCAGCCATGACGATCGCGGCGAGCACTACTTC. This sequence encodes CASSHDDRGEHYF.

The chain joins TRBV6-1 to TRBJ2-1; unclear D gene. V shed 1 base and J shed 2 bases, with 9 bases lying between them. The CDR3 covers 15 residues. The germline CDR1 and CDR2 sequences are MNHNS and SASEGT. The CDR3 nucleotides read TGTGCCAGCAGTGAAGGTCAGTTAACCTACAATGAGCAGTTCTTC. Translated, it gives CASSEGQLTYNEQFF.

The chain employs TRBV9 and TRBJ2-7, with D hard to call. Germline CDR1 is SGDLS and CDR2 is YYNGEE. Trimming cost V 0 bases and J 0 bases, with 10 bases left between them. The CDR3 spans 15 residues. The CDR3 loop is CASSVAIESSYEQYF. The CDR3 DNA reads TGTGCCAGCAGCGTAGCGATAGAGAGCTCCTACGAGCAGTACTTC.

The chain joins TRBV24-1 to TRBJ2-7; D tentatively fits TRBD1 or TRBD2 (5 bases each). Germline CDR1 and CDR2: KGHDR and SFDVKD. This CDR3 region has 13 residues. Trimming stripped 10 bases from V and 3 bases from J, with 15 bases between. This chain's CDR3 is CATAGGGGYEQYF. The CDR3 nucleotides are TGTGCCACGGCTGGAGGTGGGGGCTACGAGCAGTACTTC.

This clonotype has only a few counts. The junction does not match germline at one end; this may be a read error. The rearrangement uses TRBV7-9 and TRBJ1-5; TRBD1 is a possible D gene (6 bases). The germline V gene encodes CDR1 SEHNR and CDR2 FQNEAQ (reference sequence). The CDR3 covers 15 residues. For the CDR3, the DNA is TGTTCCAGCAGCTCGACCGGGACACCAAATCAGCCCCAGCATTTT. The encoded protein is CSSSSTGTPNQPQHF. The entire variable domain, with the rest obtained from reference TRBV7-9 and TRBJ1-5, is as follows: DTGVSQNPRHKITKRGQNVTFRCDPISEHNRLYWYRQTLGQGPEFLTYFQNEAQLEKSRLLSDRFSAERPKGSFSTLEIQRTEQGDSAMYLCSSSSTGTPNQPQHFGDGTRLSIL.

V and J are TRBV4-2 and TRBJ2-7; D is perhaps TRBD1 or TRBD2 (5 bases each). The CDR3 has 14 residues. The V gene lost 0 bases and the J gene lost 6 bases, with 12 bases spanning the gap. Germline values: CDR1 LGHNA, CDR2 YNFKEQ. CDR3 nucleotide sequence: TGTGCCAGCAGCCAAGAGCAGGGCCGGGGCGAGCAGTACTTC. It yields the protein CASSQEQGRGEQYF.

The chain joins TRBV10-3 to TRBJ2-5; no reliable D call. The CDR3 has 13 residues. Deletions cut 6 bases from V and 4 bases from J, with 12 bases between. Looked up from germline, CDR1 is ENHRY and CDR2 is SYGVKD. The CDR3 protein is CAIREPSGETQYF. The CDR3 DNA reads TGTGCCATCAGGGAGCCCTCGGGAGAGACCCAGTACTTC.

On this clonotype: Possible read error: a much larger clone is one base away. The genes are TRBV4-1 and TRBJ2-1; 8 nucleotides align to TRBD1. CDR3 size: 13 residues. Germline CDR1 MGHRA, CDR2 YSYEKL. CDR3 loop: CASSRTGYNGQFF. The DNA for the CDR3 is TGCGCCAGCAGCCGGACAGGGTACAATGGGCAGTTCTTC.

This clonotype has ten or more counts. This chain links TRBV29-1 with TRBJ2-7; TRBD1 agrees at 8 bases. This CDR3 contains 13 residues. V was pared by 6 bases and J by 6 bases, with 10 bases of the junction left unmatched. Germline V lookup: CDR1 SQVTM, CDR2 ANQGSEA. CDR3 region: CSVFKPGGIEQYF. CDR3 DNA sequence: TGCAGCGTGTTTAAACCAGGGGGCATCGAGCAGTACTTC.

This clonotype was seen ten or more times. The junction departs from the called germline gene at one end, perhaps through a read error. The gene calls are TRBV18 and TRBJ2-7; D is perhaps TRBD1 or TRBD2 (5 bases each). Germline CDR1 is KGHSH and CDR2 is LQKENI. This CDR3 is built from 14 residues. The CDR3 DNA sequence: TGCGCCAGCAGCCCTGGGACGGACTCCTACGAGCAGTACTTC. Translating gives CASSPGTDSYEQYF.

V is TRBV7-8 and J is TRBJ2-2; 13 nucleotides align to TRBD2. This CDR3 contains 18 residues. V dropped 4 bases and J dropped 7; count of bases not matched to a gene: 12. Germline V CDR1 and CDR2: SGHVS, FQNEAQ. The CDR3 sequence is CASSSRTSGSLWVGELFF. The CDR3 bases are TGTGCCAGCAGCTCTCGGACTAGCGGGAGTCTATGGGTCGGGGAGCTGTTTTTT.

The CDR3 DNA follows: TGTGCCAGATCAAAGGAAGGAGGGGCCAACGTCCTGACTTTC. This gives the protein CARSKEGGANVLTF. The rearrangement uses TRBV2 and TRBJ2-6; D is unclear. The germline CDR1 and CDR2 sequences are SNHLY and FYNNEI. The CDR3 covers 14 residues. Trimming cost V 9 bases and J 4 bases, with 13 bases left between them.

The gene calls are TRBV5-1 and TRBJ2-1; either TRBD1 or TRBD2 may supply D (6 bases each). This CDR3 is 15 amino acids long. V was clipped by 3 bases and J by 6 bases, with 16 bases between them. CDR1 SGHRS and CDR2 YFSETQ come from the germline V gene. CDR3 in DNA: TGCGCCAGCAGCTCTGCCGGTCCGGGGGCCAATGAGCAGTTCTTC. Its translation is CASSSAGPGANEQFF.